The sequence of this T cell receptor (beta chain) was determined in a study of regulatory T cells in long-lasting Graves disease (TCRdb year 2021). A note on the overall study: Antithyroid drugs had been taken for less than 3 months by newly diagnosed Graves' disease patients. Peripheral blood TCR sequencing and RNA sequencing compared persistent Graves' disease patients with newly diagnosed Graves' disease patients. The study took place in China and was registered as a clinical trial. A total of roughly 35 samples underwent TCR sequencing: some 13 from persistent and some 20 from newly diagnosed Graves' disease patients. What the study reported, not specific to this receptor: Peripheral blood alone was examined, since thyroid tissue, which constituted the primary lesion, could not be accessed. Compared with newly diagnosed patients, persistent Graves' disease patients had lower TCR Shannon entropy and fewer highly expanded clones, which suggests clonal expansion. TRBV28, TRBJ1-2 and TRBJ2-5 were preferentially used in persistent disease, while TRBV20-1 and TRBJ2-1 were favored in newly diagnosed disease. More public clonotypes were shared among persistent patients (under 3,000) than among newly diagnosed patients (roughly 1,000). Sequencing and analysis were restricted to the TCR beta chain. The authors acknowledged the small sample size as a limitation that may reduce accuracy.

This clonotype occurred a few times. Its specific antigen is unknown. The sample holds no much larger clone one base away, and base qualities are not on file. The library was generated by multiplex PCR. TCRdb shows the sequencer as Illumina HiSeq 4000. TCR beta libraries were built with iRepertoire HTBI primers and Arm-PCR amplification of CDR3 regions. Before sequencing, the PCR products underwent gel purification. From the authors' description of their analysis: Gene usage analysis of CDR3 amino acid clonotypes relied on the 62 TRBV and 13 to 15 TRBJ segments identified across samples. Filtered high-quality paired reads were merged into contigs using COPE and FqMerger. BLAST was used to align contigs to IMGT TRBV, TRBD and TRBJ reference genes, and CDR3 was defined according to IMGT. Clonotypes above 0.1% frequency were classified as highly expanded clones. Repertoire diversity was measured by Shannon entropy, and V-J evenness by the Gini coefficient. A clonotype was considered public if more than one individual shared it. TCRdb ran its own pipeline on the public reads, namely fastp trimming at Q25 and MiXCR clone calling, and kept in-frame beta chains. CDR3 protein sequences are deduplicated, and each keeps its most common genes and DNA. TCRdb's processing, not the study's, gives the V and J calls here. The sample records 450,000 to 650,000 distinct CDR3 sequences, about 15% of which are singletons. The ten largest clones represent 25% of the sample.

The label giving this sample's time point can be read as: newly diagnosed GD, antithyroid drugs for less than 3 months. RNA was extracted from PBMCs in TRIzol for both TCR sequencing and RNA sequencing. The diagnosis of Graves' disease was made according to American Thyroid Association guidelines. Recruitment of patients was carried out at an endocrinology department in Xi'an, China. Each patient gave 7.5 to 10 milliliters of peripheral blood, collected in an EDTA anticoagulant tube. PBMCs were isolated by Ficoll Paque Plus density gradient separation without further T cell sorting. An Agilent 2100 Bioanalyzer and agarose gel were used to assess RNA quality, and a NanoDrop 2000 was used to measure RNA concentration. From the germline V gene, CDR1 is LGHNA and CDR2 is YNFKEQ. Inclusive of the bounding cysteine and phenylalanine, the CDR3 is 16 residues long. Only the CDR3 region is kept as DNA, spanning 48 bases read in frame from base 1. Germline trimming amounts to 0 bases on V and 6 bases on J, with 0 as the count of junction bases outside the gene matches.

The sample was also linked to a second study, of T cells in Graves' hyperthyroidism and ophthalmopathy. That second publication adds: Stable Graves' hyperthyroidism was defined as the absence of progression to ophthalmopathy over 18 months of follow-up. The hyperthyroidism patients were between 18 and 65 years old and newly diagnosed, with a disease duration of less than 2 months. The study excluded patients with uncontrolled infections, other autoimmune diseases, pregnancy or lactation. Diagnoses were established on the basis of clinical symptoms, serum thyroxine and TRAb, thyroid ultrasound, and orbital computed tomography. The first round of RT-PCR for the TCR CDR3 was performed with the HTBI primer set and the Qiagen OneStep RT-PCR kit. Most expanded thyroid clonotypes (frequency above 0.001) were also detected in blood, suggesting blood repertoires may reflect thyroid immune responses. A 13 V-J signature model separated ophthalmopathy from stable hyperthyroidism, with roughly 88% sensitivity and about 81% specificity in cross-validation and 80%/75% in testing. In validation, progression to ophthalmopathy was predicted by the model with 70.59% sensitivity and roughly 76% specificity, a median of approximately 6.5 months before onset. To identify distinguishing TCR V-J signatures, a discovery cohort of 95 to 100 patients was used, comprising some 45 with Graves' ophthalmopathy and some 60 with stable Graves' hyperthyroidism. An independent validation cohort of 18 to 20 hyperthyroidism patients and about 16 patients who later progressed to ophthalmopathy tested prospective prediction of ophthalmopathy. The 100 or so discovery patients were divided at random into training and test sets in a 7:3 ratio. Thyroid tissue and blood T-cell repertoires from six Graves' hyperthyroidism patients were also compared in the study. Once sampling was done, hyperthyroidism patients were given methimazole at a starting dose of 30 mg daily, whereas ophthalmopathy patients were given high-dose intravenous methylprednisolone. Libraries were constructed in a second round of multiplex PCR, after which size selection and purification were performed. The libraries were sequenced on an Illumina HiSeq2000 using paired-end 100 bp reads. SOAPnuke was used to process the raw data, with reads discarded if the reads contained adapters or uncalled bases, had a mean Phred below 15, or lacked an exact constant-primer or identifier match. COPE v1.2.5 was used to merge high-quality paired reads, and clonotypes were defined as unique nucleotide sequences. MiTCR v1.1 was used to align the clonotypes against IMGT TRBV, TRBD and TRBJ reference segments. Analysis was restricted to V-J combinations with a frequency above 0.0001, which covered roughly 99% of repertoires. A TCS score was defined as the ratio of F50 (clonal expansion) to E x V (chaos), with BLOSUM62-based TCRdist applied between CDR3 peptides within each V-J. Welch's t-statistics and random forest reduced roughly 530 V-J features to fewer than 15, which were used in a naive Bayes classifier (R e1071). Sample size was not statistically predetermined, and blinding of investigators to group allocation was not performed. TCR Vbeta CDR3 sequencing of 140 or so peripheral blood samples (43 ophthalmopathy, roughly 74 hyperthyroidism and roughly 17 progressor patients) is reported in the paper.

Sequencing used peripheral blood mononuclear cells (PBMCs), obtained at new diagnosis, from a patient treated with antithyroid drugs. This TCR was recovered from a woman aged 35 to 59 with Graves disease. Donor details come from another sample of the same person, matched by shared clones. This receptor chain uses TRBV4-2 and TRBJ2-2; 14 middle bases align to TRBD2. The CDR3 protein sequence reads: CASSQETSGGAGELFF. The DNA reads TGTGCCAGCAGCCAAGAGACTAGCGGGGGGGCCGGGGAGCTGTTTTTT.